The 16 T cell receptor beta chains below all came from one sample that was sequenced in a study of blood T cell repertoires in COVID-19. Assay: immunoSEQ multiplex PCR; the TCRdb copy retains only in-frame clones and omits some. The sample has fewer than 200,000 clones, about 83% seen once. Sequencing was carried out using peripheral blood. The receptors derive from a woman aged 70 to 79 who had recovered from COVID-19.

The CDR3 reads CASSPGAGDTQYF. The CDR3 DNA is TGTGCCAGCAGCCCCGGGGCGGGGGATACGCAGTATTTT. The chain is built from TRBV9 and TRBJ2-3, with TRBD2 as a possible D gene (6 bases). This CDR3 has 13 residues. V was shortened by 4 bases and J by 6 bases, with 12 bases between the two germline ends. Germline V gene lookup returns CDR1 SGDLS and CDR2 YYNGEE. Full variable domain (remainder filled in from reference TRBV9 and TRBJ2-3): DSGVTQTPKHLITATGQRVTLRCSPRSGDLSVYWYQQSLDQGLQFLIQYYNGEERAKGNILERFSAQQFPDLHSELNLSSLELGDSALYFCASSPGAGDTQYFGPGTRLTVL.

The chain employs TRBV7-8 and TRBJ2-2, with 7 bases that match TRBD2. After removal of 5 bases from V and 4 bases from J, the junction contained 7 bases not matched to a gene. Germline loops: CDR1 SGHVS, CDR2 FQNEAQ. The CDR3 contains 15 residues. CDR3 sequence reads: CASSPEPGGTGELFF. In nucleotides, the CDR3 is TGTGCCAGCAGCCCAGAGCCGGGGGGCACCGGGGAGCTGTTTTTT. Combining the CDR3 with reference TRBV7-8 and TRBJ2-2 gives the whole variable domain GAGVSQSPRYKVAKRGQDVALRCDPISGHVSLFWYQQALGQGPEFLTYFQNEAQLDKSGLPSDRFFAERPEGSVSTLKIQRTQQEDSAVYLCASSPEPGGTGELFFGEGSRLTVL.

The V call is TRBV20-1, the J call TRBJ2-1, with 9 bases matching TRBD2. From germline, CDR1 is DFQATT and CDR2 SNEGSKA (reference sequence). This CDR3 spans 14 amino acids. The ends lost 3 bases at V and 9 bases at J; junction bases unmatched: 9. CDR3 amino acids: CSASLASGIGEQFF. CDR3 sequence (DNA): TGCAGTGCTAGTTTGGCTAGCGGGATCGGTGAGCAGTTCTTC.

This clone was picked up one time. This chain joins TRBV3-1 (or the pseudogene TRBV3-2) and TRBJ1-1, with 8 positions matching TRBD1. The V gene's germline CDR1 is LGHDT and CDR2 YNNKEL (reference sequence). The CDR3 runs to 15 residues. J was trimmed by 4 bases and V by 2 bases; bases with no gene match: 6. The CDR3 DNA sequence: TGTGCCAGCAGCCAATACCAGGGGGCGGGCACTGAAGCTTTCTTT. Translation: CASSQYQGAGTEAFF.

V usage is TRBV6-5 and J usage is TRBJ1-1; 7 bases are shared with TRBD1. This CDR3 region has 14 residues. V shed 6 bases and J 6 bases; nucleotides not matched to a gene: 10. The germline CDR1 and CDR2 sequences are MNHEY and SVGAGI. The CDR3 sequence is CASSPQRDRPEAFF. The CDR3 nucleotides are TGTGCCAGCAGCCCACAAAGGGACAGACCTGAAGCTTTCTTT.

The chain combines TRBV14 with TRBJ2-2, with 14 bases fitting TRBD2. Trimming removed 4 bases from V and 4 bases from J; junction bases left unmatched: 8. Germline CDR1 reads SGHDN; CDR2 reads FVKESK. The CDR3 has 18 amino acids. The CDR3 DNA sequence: TGTGCCAGCAGCCCACTGACTAGCGGGAGGGCCCGCACCGGGGAGCTGTTTTTT. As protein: CASSPLTSGRARTGELFF.

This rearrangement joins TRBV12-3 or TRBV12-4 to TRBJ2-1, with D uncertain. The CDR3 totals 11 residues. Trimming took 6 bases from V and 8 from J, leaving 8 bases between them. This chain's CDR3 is CASSPGYEQFF. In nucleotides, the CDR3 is TGTGCCAGCAGCCCCGGGTATGAGCAGTTCTTC.

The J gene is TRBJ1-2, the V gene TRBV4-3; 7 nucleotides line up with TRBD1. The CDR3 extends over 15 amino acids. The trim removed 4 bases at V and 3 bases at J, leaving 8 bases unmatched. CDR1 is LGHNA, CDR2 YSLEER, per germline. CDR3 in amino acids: CASSPGQLRDYGYTF. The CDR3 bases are TGCGCCAGCAGCCCGGGACAGTTAAGGGACTATGGCTACACCTTC.

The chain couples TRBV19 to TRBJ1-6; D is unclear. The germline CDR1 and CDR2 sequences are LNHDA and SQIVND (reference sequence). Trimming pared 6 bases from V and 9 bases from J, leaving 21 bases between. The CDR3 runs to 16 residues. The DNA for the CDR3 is TGTGCCAGTAGGATGCCAGGCGGGCAAGTCGGTTCACCCCTCCACTTT. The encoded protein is CASRMPGGQVGSPLHF.

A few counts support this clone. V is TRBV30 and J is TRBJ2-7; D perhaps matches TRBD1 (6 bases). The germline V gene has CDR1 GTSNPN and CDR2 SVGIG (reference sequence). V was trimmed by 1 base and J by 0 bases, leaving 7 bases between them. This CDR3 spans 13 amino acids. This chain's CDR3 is CAWSGDISYEQYF. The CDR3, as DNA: TGTGCCTGGAGTGGGGACATCTCCTACGAGCAGTACTTC. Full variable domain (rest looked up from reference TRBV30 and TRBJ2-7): SQTIHQWPATLVQPVGSPLSLECTVEGTSNPNLYWYRQAAGRGLQLLFYSVGIGQISSEVPQNLSASRPQDRQFILSSKKLLLSDSGFYLCAWSGDISYEQYFGPGTRLTVT.

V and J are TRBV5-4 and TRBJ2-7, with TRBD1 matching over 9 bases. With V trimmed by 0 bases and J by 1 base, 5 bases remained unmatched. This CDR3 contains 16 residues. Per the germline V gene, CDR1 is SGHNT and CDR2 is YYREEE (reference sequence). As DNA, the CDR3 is TGTGCCAGCAGCTTGGCCGCGGGACAGGGATCCTACGAGCAGTACTTC. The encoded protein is CASSLAAGQGSYEQYF.

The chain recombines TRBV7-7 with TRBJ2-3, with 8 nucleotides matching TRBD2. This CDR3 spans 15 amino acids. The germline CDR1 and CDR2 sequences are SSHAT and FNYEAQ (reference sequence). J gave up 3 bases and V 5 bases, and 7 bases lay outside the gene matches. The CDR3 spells CASSPARGATDTQYF. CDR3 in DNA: TGTGCCAGCAGCCCAGCGCGGGGGGCGACAGATACGCAGTATTTT.

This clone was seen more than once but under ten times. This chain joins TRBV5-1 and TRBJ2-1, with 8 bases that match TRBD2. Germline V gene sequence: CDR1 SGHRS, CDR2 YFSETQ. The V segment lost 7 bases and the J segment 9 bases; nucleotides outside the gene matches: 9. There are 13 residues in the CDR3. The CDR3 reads CASGASGSSEQFF. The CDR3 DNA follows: TGCGCCAGCGGGGCTAGCGGGTCGAGTGAGCAGTTCTTC.

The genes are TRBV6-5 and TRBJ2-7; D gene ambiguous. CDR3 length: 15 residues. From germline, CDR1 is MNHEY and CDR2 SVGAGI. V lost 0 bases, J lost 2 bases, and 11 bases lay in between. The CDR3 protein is CASSYSIPRPYEQYF. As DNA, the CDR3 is TGTGCCAGCAGTTACTCGATTCCGCGTCCCTACGAGCAGTACTTC.

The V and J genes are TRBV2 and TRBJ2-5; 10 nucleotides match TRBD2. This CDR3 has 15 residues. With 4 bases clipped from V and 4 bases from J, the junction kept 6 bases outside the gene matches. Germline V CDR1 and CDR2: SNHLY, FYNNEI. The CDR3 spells CASSAIAGGGETQYF. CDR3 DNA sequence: TGTGCCAGCAGTGCTATAGCGGGGGGCGGAGAGACCCAGTACTTC.

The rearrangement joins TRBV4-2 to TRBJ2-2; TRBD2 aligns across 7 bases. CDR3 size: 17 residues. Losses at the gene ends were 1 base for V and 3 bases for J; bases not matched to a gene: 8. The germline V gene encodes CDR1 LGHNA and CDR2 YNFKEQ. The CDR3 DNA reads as TGTGCCAGCAGCCAAGGGGGAAACCGGGGGGACACCGGGGAGCTGTTTTTT. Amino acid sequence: CASSQGGNRGDTGELFF.